This TCR beta chain was documented in a study of Graves' ophthalmopathy and Graves' hyperthyroidism. There are many counts of this clonotype. As the template, RNA transcripts were used to amplify TCR beta CDR3 regions. Investigators did first-round RT-PCR with HTBI primers, then second-round multiplex PCR. TCRdb re-analysed the multiplex PCR reads in MiXCR, keeping a single row per CDR3 protein. There are a few hundred thousand distinct CDR3 sequences in the sample; roughly 15% occur only once, and 2.4% lies in the top ten. The V gene end was trimmed by 4 bases and the J gene end by 5 bases; junction bases not matched to a gene: 11. Germline lookup yields CDR1 LNHDA and CDR2 SQIVND (reference sequence). The CDR3 is made up of 17 amino acids.

This chain uses TRBV19 with TRBJ2-2, with 9 bases aligning to TRBD1. Sequences were obtained from peripheral blood. The sequence derives from an adult woman with stable Graves' hyperthyroidism. CDR3 in amino acids: CASSNPWTGERTGELFF. The CDR3 region has the DNA TGTGCCAGTAGTAACCCTTGGACAGGGGAAAGGACCGGGGAGCTGTTTTTT.